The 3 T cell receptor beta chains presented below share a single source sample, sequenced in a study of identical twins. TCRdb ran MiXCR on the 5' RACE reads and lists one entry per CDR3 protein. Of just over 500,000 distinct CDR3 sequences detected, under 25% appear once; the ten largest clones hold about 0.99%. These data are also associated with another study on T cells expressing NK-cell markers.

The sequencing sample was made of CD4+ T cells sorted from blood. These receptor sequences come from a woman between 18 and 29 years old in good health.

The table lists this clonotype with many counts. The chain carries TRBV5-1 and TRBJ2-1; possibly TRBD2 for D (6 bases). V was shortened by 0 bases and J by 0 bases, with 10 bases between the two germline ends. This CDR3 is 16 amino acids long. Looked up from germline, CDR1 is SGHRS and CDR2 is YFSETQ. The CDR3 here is CASSLEAGSSYNEQFF. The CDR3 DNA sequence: TGCGCCAGCAGCTTGGAGGCGGGGAGCTCCTACAATGAGCAGTTCTTC.

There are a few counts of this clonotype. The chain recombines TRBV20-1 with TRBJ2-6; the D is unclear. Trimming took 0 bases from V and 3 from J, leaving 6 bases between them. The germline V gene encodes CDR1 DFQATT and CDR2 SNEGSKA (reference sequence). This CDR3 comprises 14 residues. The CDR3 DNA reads TGCAGTGCTAGAGATGCCGGTGGGGCCAACGTCCTGACTTTC. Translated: CSARDAGGANVLTF.

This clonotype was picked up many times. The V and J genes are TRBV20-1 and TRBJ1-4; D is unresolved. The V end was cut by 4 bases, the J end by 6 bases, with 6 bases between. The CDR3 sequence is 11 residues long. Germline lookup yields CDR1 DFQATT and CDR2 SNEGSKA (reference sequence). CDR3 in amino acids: CSAIGDEKLFF. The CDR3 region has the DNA TGCAGTGCTATAGGAGATGAAAAACTGTTTTTT.